This entry features one T cell receptor (beta chain) sequence. The antigen remains unidentified. Time point reported: neoterminal ileum biopsy at postoperative endoscopy, about 6 months after surgery. The data derive from a study of T cell repertoires in ileal Crohn's disease. Study overall: 30% to 40% were active smokers at surgery; median disease duration was around 7.9 years.

This CDR3 contains 17 residues. Germline CDR1 is WNHNN and CDR2 is SYGVQD (reference sequence). V lost 3 bases and J lost 0; bases outside the gene matches: 8. Per sample, roughly 0.45 micrograms of biopsy DNA were TCRB immunosequenced. Sequencing used immunoSEQ multiplex PCR; TCRdb keeps in-frame clones, though not all of them. Of 9,000 to 13,000 clones in the sample, over 70% were seen once. Notes on the study in general: Within the first postoperative year, endoscopy came at median approximately 6.6 months. Endoscopic recurrence occurred in every patient whose clonality exceeded 26.8%.

The sequence was obtained from an adult with Crohn's disease. V gene TRBV10-1 combines with J gene TRBJ1-5; 7 positions agree with TRBD1. Material: ileal tissue. CDR3 DNA sequence: TGCGCCAGCAGTGAATCCCGGGACAGAAATAGCAATCAGCCCCAGCATTTT. It yields the protein CASSESRDRNSNQPQHF.